This T cell receptor (beta chain) was obtained from a study of OX40 agonist ivuxolimab in advanced cancers. Describing the broader study: The costimulatory receptor OX40 (CD134) was targeted by ivuxolimab, a fully human IgG2 agonistic monoclonal antibody. Intravenous ivuxolimab was administered to patients every 2 weeks at six dose levels: 0.01, 0.1, 0.3, 1.5, 3 and 10 mg/kg. The purpose of peripheral TCRbeta sequencing was to test whether ivuxolimab changed TCR sequence diversity and led to clonal T-cell expansion. Of the roughly 50 dose-escalation patients, hepatocellular carcinoma was present in around 19, melanoma in approximately 15, renal cell carcinoma in 9 and head and neck cancer in 9. Partial responses occurred in three dose-escalation patients, of whom one had hepatocellular carcinoma and two had cutaneous melanoma. Patients were allowed to have had prior anti-PD-1, anti-PD-L1 or anti-CTLA-4 therapy, and roughly two fifths of the dose-escalation patients had been treated with checkpoint inhibitors. The monotherapy dose-escalation portion (N of about 52 patients) of the phase I ivuxolimab trial is reported in the paper. A male proportion of around 81% and a mean age of approximately 62 years, ranging from about 23 to 90, were recorded for the dose-escalation cohort.

Paper-wide results and their limitations: In the 0.1-3.0 mg/kg groups, partial responders were among the patients with the lowest normalized peripheral clonal expansion, particularly in CD8+ T cells. At doses from 0.1 to 3.0 mg/kg, clonal expansion was seen in both CD4+ and CD8+ blood T cells between baseline and week 6. Low levels of normalized T-cell clonal expansion were also seen in some patients who did not respond. Antigen specificity was not determined for the clonally expanded peripheral T cells. On average, CD8+ T cells showed more expanded clones than CD4+ T cells after ivuxolimab.

Patients with autoimmune disease history or receiving systemic immunosuppression were excluded from the trial. Peripheral blood for TCR sequencing was drawn from every dose cohort at baseline, at cycle 4 day 1 and at cycle 7 day 1. Samples were obtained from an open-label, multicenter, first-in-human phase I dose-escalation trial of ivuxolimab. Adults with locally advanced or metastatic melanoma, renal cell, hepatocellular, or head and neck squamous cell carcinoma were enrolled in the trial. Before TCR sequencing, CD4+ T cells and CD8+ T cells from peripheral blood were sorted into separate populations. Genomic DNA was isolated from the sorted cells so that the TCRbeta CDR3 region could be sequenced. The immunoSEQ Assay was used to sequence the TCRbeta CDR3 regions. The source is immuneACCESS, and TCRdb retained only in-frame sequences with V and J called. Part of the clones is not carried over; for the studies checked, unresolved V genes explain less than half of this, and the remainder is unexplained. This sample gives tens of thousands of clones in total; approximately 89% of them show up just once. Together, the top ten hold about 0.95% of the sample.

Reading the germline V gene (reference sequence) gives CDR1 SGHNT and CDR2 YYREEE. V is cut by 4 bases and J by 4 bases, and the space between the germline ends is 14 bases. The CDR3 spans 14 residues, from the cysteine through the phenylalanine. Solely the CDR3 DNA is kept, with 42 bases framed from the first base. As regards this clone: The target of this receptor is not known. Base qualities are not recorded, but no much larger clone differs from it by a single base.

Specimen: CD4+ or CD8+ T cells sorted from blood, collected in a trial of the OX40 agonist ivuxolimab. Recombination connected TRBV5-4 to TRBJ1-1; the D gene assignment is ambiguous. This TCR was recovered from an adult with an advanced solid tumor such as melanoma, head and neck, liver or kidney cancer. The CDR3 protein is CASSQDPGPTEAFF. The DNA sequence is TGTGCCAGCAGCCAAGATCCCGGGCCCACTGAAGCTTTCTTT.